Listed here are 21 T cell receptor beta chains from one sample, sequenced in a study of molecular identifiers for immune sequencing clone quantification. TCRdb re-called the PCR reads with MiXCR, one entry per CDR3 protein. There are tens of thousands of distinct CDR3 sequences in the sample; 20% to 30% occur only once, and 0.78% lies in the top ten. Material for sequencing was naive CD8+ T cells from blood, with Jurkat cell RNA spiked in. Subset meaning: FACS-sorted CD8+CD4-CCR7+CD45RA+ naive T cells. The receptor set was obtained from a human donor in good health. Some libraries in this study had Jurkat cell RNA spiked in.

The CDR3 loop is CASSLDVGPMNTEAFF. The CDR3, as DNA: TGTGCCAGCAGCTTGGATGTGGGACCCATGAACACTGAAGCTTTCTTT. The chain carries TRBV5-6 and TRBJ1-1; D possibly corresponds to TRBD1 (5 bases). The CDR3 runs 16 residues. Per germline, CDR1 SGHDT and CDR2 YYEEEE. V lost 0 bases to trimming and J lost 0 bases, with 12 bases between them.

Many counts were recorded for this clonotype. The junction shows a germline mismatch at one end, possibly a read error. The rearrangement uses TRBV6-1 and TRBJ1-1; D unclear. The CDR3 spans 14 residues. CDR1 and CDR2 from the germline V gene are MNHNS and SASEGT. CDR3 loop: CASSEAIGNSEAFF. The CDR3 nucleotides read TGTGCCAGCAGTGAAGCAATAGGGAACTCTGAAGCTTTCTTT.

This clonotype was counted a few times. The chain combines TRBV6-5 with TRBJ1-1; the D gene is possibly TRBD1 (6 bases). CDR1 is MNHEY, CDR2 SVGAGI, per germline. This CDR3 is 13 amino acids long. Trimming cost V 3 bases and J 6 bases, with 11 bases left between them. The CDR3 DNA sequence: TGTGCCAGCAGTTATTACAGGGACGCTGAAGCTTTCTTT. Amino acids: CASSYYRDAEAFF.

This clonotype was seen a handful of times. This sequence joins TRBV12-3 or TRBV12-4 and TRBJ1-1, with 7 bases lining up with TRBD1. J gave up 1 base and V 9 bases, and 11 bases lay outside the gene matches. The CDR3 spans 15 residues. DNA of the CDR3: TGTGCCAGTCCAGCTCCGGGACAGCCGAACACTGAAGCTTTCTTT. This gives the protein CASPAPGQPNTEAFF.

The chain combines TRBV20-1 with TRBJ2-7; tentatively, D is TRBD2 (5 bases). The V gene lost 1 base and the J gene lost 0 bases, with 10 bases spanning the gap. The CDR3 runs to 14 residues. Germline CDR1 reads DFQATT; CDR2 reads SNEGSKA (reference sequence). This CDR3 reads CSARGQRASYEQYF. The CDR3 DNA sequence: TGCAGTGCTAGAGGTCAGAGGGCCTCCTACGAGCAGTACTTC.

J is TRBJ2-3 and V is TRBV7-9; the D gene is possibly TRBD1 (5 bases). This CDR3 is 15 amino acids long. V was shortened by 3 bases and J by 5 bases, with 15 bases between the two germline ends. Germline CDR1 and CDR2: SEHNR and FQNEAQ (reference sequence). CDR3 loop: CASSFKGRVVDTQYF. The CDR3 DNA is TGTGCCAGCAGCTTCAAAGGCAGGGTGGTAGATACGCAGTATTTT.

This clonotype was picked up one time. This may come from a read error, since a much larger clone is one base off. The CDR3 spells CSAREGTVNTEALF. For the CDR3, the DNA is TGCAGTGCTAGAGAGGGCACGGTGAACACTGAAGCTCTCTTT. The rearrangement uses TRBV20-1 and TRBJ1-1; no clear D gene. Germline CDR1 reads DFQATT; CDR2 reads SNEGSKA (reference sequence). This CDR3 region has 14 residues.

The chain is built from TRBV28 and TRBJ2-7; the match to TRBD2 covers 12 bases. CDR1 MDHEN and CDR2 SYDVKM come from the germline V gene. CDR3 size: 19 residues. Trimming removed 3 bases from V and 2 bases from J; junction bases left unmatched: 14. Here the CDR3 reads CASSLIPTSGRKPPYEQYF. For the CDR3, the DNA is TGTGCCAGCAGTTTGATCCCGACTAGCGGGAGAAAACCCCCCTACGAGCAGTACTTC. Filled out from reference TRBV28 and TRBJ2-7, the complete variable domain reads DVKVTQSSRYLVKRTGEKVFLECVQDMDHENMFWYRQDPGLGLRLIYFSYDVKMKEKGDIPEGYSVSREKKERFSLILESASTNQTSMYLCASSLIPTSGRKPPYEQYFGPGTRLTVT.

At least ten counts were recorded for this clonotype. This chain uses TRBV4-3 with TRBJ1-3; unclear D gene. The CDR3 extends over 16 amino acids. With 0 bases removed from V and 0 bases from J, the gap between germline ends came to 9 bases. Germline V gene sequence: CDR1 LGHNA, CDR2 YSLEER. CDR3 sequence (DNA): TGCGCCAGCAGCCAAGATGTCATAATCTCTGGAAACACCATATATTTT. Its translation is CASSQDVIISGNTIYF.

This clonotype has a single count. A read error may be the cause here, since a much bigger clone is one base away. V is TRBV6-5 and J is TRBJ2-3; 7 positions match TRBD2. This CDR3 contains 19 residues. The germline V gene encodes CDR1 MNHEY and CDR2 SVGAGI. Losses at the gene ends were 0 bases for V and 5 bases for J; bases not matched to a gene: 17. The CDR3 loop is CASSYSMRLATLDGDTQYF. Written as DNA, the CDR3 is TGTGCCAGCAGTTACTCGATGCGACTAGCAACGCTTGATGGAGATACGCAGTATTTT.

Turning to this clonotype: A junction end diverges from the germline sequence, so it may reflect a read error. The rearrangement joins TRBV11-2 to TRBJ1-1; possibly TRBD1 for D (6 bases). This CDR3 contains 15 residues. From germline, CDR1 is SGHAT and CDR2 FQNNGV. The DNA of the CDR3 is TGCGCCAGCAGCTTAGTGGGGGGCATGAACACTGAAGCTTTCTTT. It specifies CASSLVGGMNTEAFF.

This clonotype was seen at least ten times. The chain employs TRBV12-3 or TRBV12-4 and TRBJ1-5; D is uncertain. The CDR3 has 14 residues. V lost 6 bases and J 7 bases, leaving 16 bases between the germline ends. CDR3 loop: CASSLRVPDQPQHF. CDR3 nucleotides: TGTGCCAGCAGCCTTAGGGTCCCCGACCAGCCCCAGCATTTT.

The DNA of the CDR3 is TGTGCCAGCAACCGGGGGGGGGCCACAGATACGCAGTATTTT. Its protein product is CASNRGGATDTQYF. The V and J genes are TRBV6-2 or TRBV6-3 and TRBJ2-3; 8 bases fit TRBD2. This CDR3 comprises 14 residues. V lost 7 bases and J lost 2; bases outside the gene matches: 5. CDR1 and CDR2 from the germline V gene are MNHEY and SVGEGT.

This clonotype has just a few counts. This chain's CDR3 is CASSGIEGTRASTF. DNA of the CDR3: TGTGCCAGCAGTGGGATCGAGGGGACAAGGGCCTCCACCTTC. V and J are TRBV6-1 and TRBJ1-2; D might be TRBD1 (6 bases). Per the germline V gene, CDR1 is MNHNS and CDR2 is SASEGT. The CDR3 has 14 amino acids. V lost 4 bases, J lost 13 bases, and 22 bases lay in between.

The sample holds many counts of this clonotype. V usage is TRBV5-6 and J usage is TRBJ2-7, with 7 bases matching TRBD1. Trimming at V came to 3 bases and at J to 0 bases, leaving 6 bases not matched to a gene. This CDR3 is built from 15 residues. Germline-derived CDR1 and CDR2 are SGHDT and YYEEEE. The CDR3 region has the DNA TGTGCCAGCAGCTGGGGACAGCATAGCTCCTACGAGCAGTACTTC. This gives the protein CASSWGQHSSYEQYF.

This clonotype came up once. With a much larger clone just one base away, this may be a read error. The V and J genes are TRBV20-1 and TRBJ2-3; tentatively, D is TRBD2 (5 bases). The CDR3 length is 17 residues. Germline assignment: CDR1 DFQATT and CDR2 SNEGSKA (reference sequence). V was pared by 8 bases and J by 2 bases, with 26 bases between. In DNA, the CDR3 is TGCAGTCCATGGGGTGTGGTCCGGAGGCAATTCACAGATACGCAGTATTTT. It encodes CSPWGVVRRQFTDTQYF.

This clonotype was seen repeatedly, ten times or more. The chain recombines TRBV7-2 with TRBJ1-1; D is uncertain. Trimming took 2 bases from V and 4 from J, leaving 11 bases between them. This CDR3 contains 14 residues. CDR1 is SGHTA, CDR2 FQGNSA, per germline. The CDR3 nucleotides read TGTGCCAGCAGCTTACTAGATTTTGGCACTGAAGCTTTCTTT. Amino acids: CASSLLDFGTEAFF.

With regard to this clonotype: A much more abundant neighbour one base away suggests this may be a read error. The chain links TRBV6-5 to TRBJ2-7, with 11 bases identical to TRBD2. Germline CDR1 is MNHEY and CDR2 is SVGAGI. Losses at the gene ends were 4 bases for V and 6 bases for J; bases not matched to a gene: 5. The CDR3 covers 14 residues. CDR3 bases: TGTGCCAGCAGTTTACTAGCGGGAGCGTCCGAGCAGTACTTC. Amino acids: CASSLLAGASEQYF.

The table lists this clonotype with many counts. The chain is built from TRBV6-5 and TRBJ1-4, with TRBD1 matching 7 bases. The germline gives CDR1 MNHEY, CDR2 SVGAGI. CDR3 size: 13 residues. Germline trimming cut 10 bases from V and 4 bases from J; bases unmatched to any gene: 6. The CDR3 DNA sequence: TGTGCCACCACGGACAGGCTTAATGAAAAACTGTTTTTT. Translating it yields CATTDRLNEKLFF.

CDR3 bases: TGTGCCAGCAGTTCTTTGAACGGAGATGCCAATGAGCAGTTCTTC. It encodes CASSSLNGDANEQFF. The chain has TRBV28 and TRBJ2-1; unclear D gene. V dropped 4 bases and J dropped 6 bases, with 16 bases sitting between them. The CDR3 is 15 amino acids. Germline CDR1 and CDR2: MDHEN and SYDVKM.

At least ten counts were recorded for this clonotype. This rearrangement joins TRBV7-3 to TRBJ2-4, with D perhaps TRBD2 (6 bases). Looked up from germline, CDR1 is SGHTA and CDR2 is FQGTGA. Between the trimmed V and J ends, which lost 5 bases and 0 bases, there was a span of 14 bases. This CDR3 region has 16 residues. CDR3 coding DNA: TGTGCCAGCAGCGGCGGGGCCTTGTTAGCCAAAAACATTCAGTACTTC. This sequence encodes CASSGGALLAKNIQYF.